This TCR beta chain was identified in a study of CD8 T cells in Susac syndrome (dated by TCRdb to between 2019 and 2020). At the level of the whole study: The study used repertoire sequencing to test whether antigen drove CD8+ T cell activation and differentiation in Susac syndrome. The clonality of the CD8+ T cell repertoire was compared across approximately eleven healthy donors, about 14 Susac syndrome patients and around 16 multiple sclerosis patients.

Details on this clonotype: Its binding antigen is unknown. Within one base of it there is no much larger clone, and no base qualities were kept.

The CDR3 runs 13 amino acids, cysteine and phenylalanine included. Only the CDR3 portion is preserved as DNA: 39 bases, with reading frame beginning at the first base. Trimming removed 6 bases from V and 4 bases from J, leaving 14 bases between the germline ends. The CDR1 and CDR2 encoded by the germline V gene (reference sequence) are DFQATT and SNEGSKA. Peripheral blood CD8+ and CD4+ T cells from healthy donors, Susac syndrome patients and multiple sclerosis patients were profiled by high-throughput TCR beta sequencing. Healthy donors were included as age- and sex-matched controls. Bulk CD8+ and CD4+ T cells were purified by magnetic negative isolation, whereas CD8+ TEMRA cells were enriched by FACS. Blood was drawn into EDTA tubes, processed within 24 hours, and PBMCs were isolated by density gradient centrifugation. PBMCs intended for TCR sequencing were cryopreserved in liquid nitrogen and thawed later in a water bath at 37 degrees C. The sorted or isolated CD4+, CD8+ and CD8+ TEMRA cells had a purity of 90% or higher.

Here is what the overall study found, with its caveats: The TCR sequencing and HLA analysis was acknowledged to have included a relatively small number of individuals.

RNA was extracted using the RNeasy kit, and 0.5 to 1 microgram was reverse transcribed with random hexamers. The immunoSEQ multiplex PCR assay, which covers 54 Vbeta and 13 Jbeta segments, was used to amplify TCR beta CDR3 regions. To correct PCR amplification bias, a synthetic template baseline was used for both primer optimization and computational correction. In the paper's pipeline: Reads were assigned to V, D and J genes according to IMGT and analyzed in immunoSEQ Analyzer, with only productive sequences retained. Clonality was computed as one minus Shannon entropy normalized by log2 of the number of productive unique sequences. Public and private clones were assessed among the 100 most prevalent clones of each patient and control. Susac-specific clones were defined as absent from healthy and MS cohorts, over a thousand published viral clones and other ImmuneACCESS disease sequences. TCRdb reanalyzed the raw reads on its own, using fastp at Q25 for trimming and MiXCR for clone calling, and kept in-frame beta chains. Each record represents a unique CDR3 protein, reported with the most common genes and DNA among its rows. TCRdb assigned the V and J calls; the authors' analysis was not used. A total of about 120,000 distinct CDR3 sequences appear in this sample, less than 95% of them only once. Of the sample, approximately 0.11% is held by the ten largest clones.

The sequence was collected from a human donor in good health. Sequenced input: CD8+ T cells from PBMCs. The chain uses TRBV20-1 and TRBJ2-3; the D gene identity is not certain. The CDR3 is CSAFKELADTQYF. In nucleotide form, the sequence is TGCAGTGCCTTCAAGGAGCTCGCAGATACGCAGTATTTT.